This passage covers 19 T cell receptor beta chains from one sample sequenced in a study of Graves' ophthalmopathy and Graves' hyperthyroidism. RNA served as the template for amplifying TCR beta CDR3 regions. Scientists carried out first-round RT-PCR using HTBI primers and then a second-round multiplex PCR. TCRdb re-derived calls from the multiplex PCR reads in MiXCR, one entry per CDR3 protein. Of roughly 410,000 distinct CDR3 sequences in the sample, approximately 15% were seen once. Sequenced: peripheral blood. These receptor sequences come from a woman under 30 with stable Graves' hyperthyroidism.

This clonotype came up many times. The chain couples TRBV19 to TRBJ1-2; 7 nucleotides line up with TRBD1. The V gene end was trimmed by 3 bases and the J gene end by 4 bases; junction bases not matched to a gene: 11. The CDR3 loop spans 16 amino acids. In germline, CDR1 is LNHDA, CDR2 SQIVND (reference sequence). The CDR3 nucleotides read TGTGCCAGTAGTATCCCCCTCGACAGGGAGCGCTATGGCTACACCTTC. Its translation is CASSIPLDRERYGYTF.

This clonotype was counted between two and nine times. The chain couples TRBV18 to TRBJ2-7; 7 nucleotides agree with TRBD1. Germline assignment: CDR1 KGHSH and CDR2 LQKENI. This CDR3 has 16 amino acids. V lost 0 bases to trimming and J lost 4 bases; unmatched junction nucleotides: 9. The CDR3 is CASSPPDRAGAYEQYF. The CDR3 nucleotides read TGTGCCAGCTCACCACCCGACAGGGCCGGTGCGTACGAGCAGTACTTC.

This clonotype has ten or more counts. The rearrangement uses TRBV29-1 and TRBJ1-1; D remains unclear. This CDR3 spans 14 amino acids. The germline V gene encodes CDR1 SQVTM and CDR2 ANQGSEA. V was clipped by 0 bases and J by 5 bases, with 13 bases between them. The CDR3 here is CSVEDSGIGTEAFF. The CDR3, as DNA: TGCAGCGTTGAAGACTCGGGTATCGGGACTGAAGCTTTCTTT.

This clonotype was picked up a small number of times. V usage is TRBV2 and J usage is TRBJ2-5; TRBD1 is a possible D gene (5 bases). This CDR3 contains 13 residues. The germline CDR1 and CDR2 sequences are SNHLY and FYNNEI. Trimming stripped 3 bases from V and 2 bases from J, with 7 bases between. The CDR3 is CASSETAQETQYF. CDR3 in DNA: TGTGCCAGCAGTGAGACAGCACAAGAGACCCAGTACTTC.

The chain has TRBV11-1 and TRBJ2-2, with 12 bases identical to TRBD1. The V segment lost 6 bases and the J segment 1 base; nucleotides outside the gene matches: 3. CDR1 and CDR2 (germline): SGHAT, FQDESV (reference sequence). This CDR3 comprises 16 residues. CDR3 sequence reads: CASRGDRGQNTGELFF. The CDR3 DNA is TGTGCCAGCAGAGGGGACAGGGGGCAGAACACCGGGGAGCTGTTTTTT. Looking up the rest from reference TRBV11-1 and TRBJ2-2 gives the full variable domain: EAEVAQSPRYKITEKSQAVAFWCDPISGHATLYWYRQILGQGPELLVQFQDESVVDDSQLPKDRFSAERLKGVDSTLKIQPAELGDSAMYLCASRGDRGQNTGELFFGEGSRLTVL.

On this clonotype itself: Sequence at one end of the junction differs from germline and may be a read error. The rearrangement links TRBV4-1 to TRBJ1-2; weak D call: TRBD1 (6 bases). The length of the CDR3 is 14 residues. From germline, CDR1 is MGHRA and CDR2 YSYEKL. The CDR3 protein is CASSQDRQADGYTF. CDR3 sequence (DNA): TGTGCCAGCAGCCAAGATAGACAGGCGGATGGCTACACCTTC.

This clonotype has a count of ten or more. This may come from a read error, since a much larger clone is one base off. This chain uses TRBV12-3 or TRBV12-4 with TRBJ1-1; TRBD1 agrees at 8 bases. The CDR3 runs to 14 residues. This CDR3 is CAGSATGGNTEAFF. DNA of the CDR3: TGTGCCGGCAGTGCTACAGGGGGAAACACTGAAGCTTTCTTT.

The J gene is TRBJ1-5, the V gene TRBV19; 10 positions match TRBD1. The germline gives CDR1 LNHDA, CDR2 SQIVND (reference sequence). This CDR3 spans 16 amino acids. Trimming cost V 10 bases and J 7 bases; bases outside gene matches: 16. The CDR3 nucleotides are TGTGCCACCCGGGACAGGGGCTCTAACAATGGACAGCCCCAGCATTTT. The encoded protein is CATRDRGSNNGQPQHF.

The V gene is TRBV7-3, the J gene TRBJ1-1, with D uncertain. V lost 5 bases and J lost 4, with 14 bases in between. The CDR3 covers 14 residues. Germline V lookup: CDR1 SGHTA, CDR2 FQGTGA. The CDR3, as DNA: TGTGCCAGCAGCCCCGATCTCTGGTCCACTGAAGCTTTCTTT. Its protein product is CASSPDLWSTEAFF.

This clonotype has just a few counts. The chain is built from TRBV11-1 and TRBJ1-2; no clear D. The CDR3 totals 16 residues. The germline CDR1 and CDR2 sequences are SGHAT and FQDESV (reference sequence). The V end lost 0 bases, the J end lost 5 bases, and 16 bases lay between the germline ends. CDR3 amino acids: CASSLARDFGEYGYTF. In DNA form, the CDR3 reads TGTGCCAGCAGCTTAGCGAGGGATTTTGGGGAGTATGGCTACACCTTC.

This clonotype was counted ten times or more. The CDR3 nucleotides read TGTGCCAGCAGTTACGGGACAGCACCCAATAGACCTTATGGCTACACCTTC. It translates to CASSYGTAPNRPYGYTF. The J gene is TRBJ1-2, the V gene TRBV6-5; TRBD1 matches 7 bases. This CDR3 contains 17 residues. V was clipped by 2 bases and J by 5 bases; unmatched bases: 14. Per germline, CDR1 MNHEY and CDR2 SVGAGI.

This clonotype was observed many times. This rearrangement joins TRBV25-1 to TRBJ1-5; possibly TRBD1 for D (5 bases). This CDR3 comprises 14 residues. V was cut by 7 bases and J by 1 base, with 11 bases left in between. Germline assignment: CDR1 MGHDK and CDR2 SYGVNS. The CDR3 region is CASTSTESNQPQHF. Written as DNA, the CDR3 is TGTGCCAGCACCTCGACAGAAAGCAATCAGCCCCAGCATTTT.

The J gene is TRBJ1-2, the V gene TRBV12-3 or TRBV12-4, with D maybe TRBD1 (5 bases). Between the trimmed V and J ends, which lost 6 bases and 4 bases, there was a span of 18 bases. This CDR3 spans 15 amino acids. The CDR3 nucleotides are TGTGCCAGCAGCGTAGATCGGGACGTCTCCTATGGCTACACCTTC. This sequence encodes CASSVDRDVSYGYTF.

This clonotype was found many times. The chain uses TRBV27 and TRBJ1-2, with a weak D call TRBD1 (5 bases). With 6 bases removed from V and 8 bases from J, the gap between germline ends came to 19 bases. CDR3 length: 14 amino acids. The germline CDR1 and CDR2 sequences are MNHEY and SMNVEV (reference sequence). The DNA of the CDR3 is TGTGCCAGCAGACCCCAGACAGACTCTTGGGGCTACACCTTC. Encoded protein: CASRPQTDSWGYTF.

In its sample, this clonotype was seen a few times. One junction end does not reproduce the germline sequence, and a read error may be involved. This chain joins TRBV6-5 and TRBJ1-1; no clear D gene. The CDR3 covers 14 residues. Per the germline V gene, CDR1 is MNHEY and CDR2 is SVGAGI. The CDR3 region has the DNA TGTGCCAGCAGTTACGGGATAGCGAACACTGATGCTTTCTTT. Protein: CASSYGIANTDAFF.

This clonotype was observed many times. The chain uses TRBV5-1 and TRBJ1-5, with a tentative D call TRBD1 (5 bases). The CDR3 has 15 residues. Trimming left V 0 bases short and J 4 bases short, with 11 bases between. CDR1 is SGHRS, CDR2 YFSETQ, per germline. The CDR3 loop is CASSLVSGGNQPQHF. CDR3 nucleotide sequence: TGCGCCAGCAGCTTGGTCAGTGGGGGAAATCAGCCCCAGCATTTT.

This clonotype showed up many times. V is TRBV12-3 or TRBV12-4 and J is TRBJ1-5, with D maybe TRBD1 (5 bases). The V end was cut by 3 bases, the J end by 4 bases, with 16 bases between. The CDR3 length is 16 residues. Written as DNA, the CDR3 is TGTGCCAGCAGTTTGCAGGGAGTATTAGGAAATCAGCCCCAGCATTTT. This gives the protein CASSLQGVLGNQPQHF.

V is TRBV13 and J is TRBJ2-2; 9 bases are a match to TRBD2. There are 16 residues in the CDR3. Germline CDR1 PRHDT, CDR2 FYEKMQ (reference sequence). With V trimmed by 5 bases and J by 7 bases, 11 bases remained unmatched. CDR3 protein: CASSPPGGRADGELFF. CDR3 coding DNA: TGTGCCAGCAGCCCTCCGGGCGGGAGGGCCGACGGGGAGCTGTTTTTT.

This clonotype appeared many times. J is TRBJ2-7 and V is TRBV20-1, with TRBD1 matching over 8 bases. V was clipped by 3 bases and J by 2 bases; unmatched bases: 3. In germline, CDR1 is DFQATT, CDR2 SNEGSKA (reference sequence). The length of the CDR3 is 13 residues. CDR3 nucleotide sequence: TGCAGTGCTAGTCAACAGGGGGCCTACGAGCAGTACTTC. Amino acids: CSASQQGAYEQYF.